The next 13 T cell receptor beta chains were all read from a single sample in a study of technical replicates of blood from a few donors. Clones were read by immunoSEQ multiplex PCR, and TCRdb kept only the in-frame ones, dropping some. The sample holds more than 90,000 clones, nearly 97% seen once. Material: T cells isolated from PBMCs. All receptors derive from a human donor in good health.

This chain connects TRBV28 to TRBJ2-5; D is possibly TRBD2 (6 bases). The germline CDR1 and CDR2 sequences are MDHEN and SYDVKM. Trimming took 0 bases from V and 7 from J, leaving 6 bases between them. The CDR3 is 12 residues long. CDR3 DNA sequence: TGTGCCAGCAGTTTATGGGGGGGGACCCAGTACTTC. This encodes CASSLWGGTQYF.

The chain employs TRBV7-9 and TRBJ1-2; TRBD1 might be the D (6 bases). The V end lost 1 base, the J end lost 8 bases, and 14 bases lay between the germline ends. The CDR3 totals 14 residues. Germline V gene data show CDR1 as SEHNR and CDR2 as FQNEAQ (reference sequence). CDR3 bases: TGTGCCAGCAGCTTAGAGTCAGGGGAATTGGGCTACACCTTC. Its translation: CASSLESGELGYTF.

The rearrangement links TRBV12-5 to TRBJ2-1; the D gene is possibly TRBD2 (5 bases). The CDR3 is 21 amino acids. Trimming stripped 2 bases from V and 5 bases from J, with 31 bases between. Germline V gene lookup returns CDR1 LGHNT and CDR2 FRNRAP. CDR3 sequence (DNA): TGTGCTAGTGGTTTGTTCACCCGAGGGCTAAATCATGCTGCTTTAAACAATGAGCAGTTCTTC. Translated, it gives CASGLFTRGLNHAALNNEQFF.

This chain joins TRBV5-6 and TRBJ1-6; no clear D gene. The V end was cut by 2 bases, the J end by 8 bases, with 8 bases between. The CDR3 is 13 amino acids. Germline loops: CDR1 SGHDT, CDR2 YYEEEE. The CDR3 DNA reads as TGTGCCAGCAGCTTTATCCAGGATTCACCCCTCCACTTT. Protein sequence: CASSFIQDSPLHF.

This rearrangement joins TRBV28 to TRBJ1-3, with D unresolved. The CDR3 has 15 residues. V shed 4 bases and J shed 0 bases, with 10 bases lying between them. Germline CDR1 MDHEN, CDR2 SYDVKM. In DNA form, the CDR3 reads TGTGCCAGCAGTTCCCAGGTTATCTCTGGAAACACCATATATTTT. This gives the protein CASSSQVISGNTIYF.

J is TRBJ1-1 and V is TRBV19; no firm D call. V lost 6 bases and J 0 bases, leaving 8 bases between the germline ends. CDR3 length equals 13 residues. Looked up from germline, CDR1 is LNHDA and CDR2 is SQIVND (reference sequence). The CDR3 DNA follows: TGTGCCAGTAGGATTACAGTGAACACTGAAGCTTTCTTT. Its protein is CASRITVNTEAFF. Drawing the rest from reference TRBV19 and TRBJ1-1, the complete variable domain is DGGITQSPKYLFRKEGQNVTLSCEQNLNHDAMYWYRQDPGQGLRLIYYSQIVNDFQKGDIAEGYSVSREKKESFPLTVTSAQKNPTAFYLCASRITVNTEAFFGQGTRLTVV.

CDR3 DNA: TGTGCCAGCAGTCCGCAAGGGGGCACCAATTCACCCCTCCACTTT. Amino acid sequence: CASSPQGGTNSPLHF. This chain joins TRBV6-1 and TRBJ1-6; TRBD1 matches at 7 bases. The V and J ends lost 5 bases and 7 bases, in that order; junction bases with no gene match: 8. This CDR3 has 15 amino acids. Germline loops: CDR1 MNHNS, CDR2 SASEGT.

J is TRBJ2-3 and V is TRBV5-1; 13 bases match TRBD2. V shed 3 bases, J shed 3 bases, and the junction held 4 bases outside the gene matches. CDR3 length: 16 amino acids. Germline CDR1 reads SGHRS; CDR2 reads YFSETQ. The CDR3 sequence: CASSSGLAGATDTQYF. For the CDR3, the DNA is TGCGCCAGCAGCTCAGGACTAGCGGGAGCAACAGATACGCAGTATTTT.

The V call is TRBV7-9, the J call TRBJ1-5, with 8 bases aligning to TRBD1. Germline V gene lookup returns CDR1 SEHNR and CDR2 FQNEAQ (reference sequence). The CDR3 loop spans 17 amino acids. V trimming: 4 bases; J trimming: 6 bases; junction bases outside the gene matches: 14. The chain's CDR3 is CASSYGTTGGRRQPQHF. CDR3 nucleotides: TGTGCCAGCAGCTACGGGACCACAGGGGGAAGGCGTCAGCCCCAGCATTTT.

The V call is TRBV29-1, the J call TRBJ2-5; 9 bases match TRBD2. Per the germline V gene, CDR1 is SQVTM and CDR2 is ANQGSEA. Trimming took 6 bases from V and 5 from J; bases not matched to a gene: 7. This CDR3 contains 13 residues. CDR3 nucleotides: TGCAGCGTGGTGCTAGCGGGATTGGAGACCCAGTACTTC. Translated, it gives CSVVLAGLETQYF.

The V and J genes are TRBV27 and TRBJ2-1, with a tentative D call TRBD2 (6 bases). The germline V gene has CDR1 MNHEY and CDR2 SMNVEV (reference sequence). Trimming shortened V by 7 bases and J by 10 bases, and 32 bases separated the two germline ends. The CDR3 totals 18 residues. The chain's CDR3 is CASKSSALIKRTTEEQFF. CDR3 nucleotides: TGTGCCAGCAAGTCCTCTGCCCTCATTAAGCGGACTACTGAGGAGCAGTTCTTC.

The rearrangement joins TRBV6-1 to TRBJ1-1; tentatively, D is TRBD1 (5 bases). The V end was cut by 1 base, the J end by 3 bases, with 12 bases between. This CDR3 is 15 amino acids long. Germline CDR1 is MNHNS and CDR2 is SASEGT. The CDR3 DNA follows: TGTGCCAGCAGTGAAGTTTCCGGGGGGGACACTGAAGCTTTCTTT. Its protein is CASSEVSGGDTEAFF.

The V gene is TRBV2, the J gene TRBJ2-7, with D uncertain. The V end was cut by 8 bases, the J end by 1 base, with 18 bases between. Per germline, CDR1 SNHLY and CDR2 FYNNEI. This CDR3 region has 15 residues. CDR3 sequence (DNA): TGTGCCAGCCACCCCCCCGGAGCTATGTCCTACGAGCAGTACTTC. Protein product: CASHPPGAMSYEQYF.